This T cell receptor (beta chain) appears in the sequencing data of a study of T cells after yellow fever vaccination. TCRdb reanalysed the 5' RACE reads using MiXCR and keeps one entry per CDR3 protein. The table records approximately 510,000 distinct CDR3 sequences, around a fifth of them present only once. This clonotype was seen a few times. The antigen remains unidentified. The germline V gene has CDR1 SGHRS and CDR2 YFSETQ. The CDR3 has 13 amino acids. V was trimmed by 6 bases and J by 3 bases, leaving 9 bases between them. Points from the study as a whole: Contamination of FACS-sorted repertoires by abundant clonotypes from the bulk population could occur.

The chain couples TRBV5-1 to TRBJ2-2; the D is unclear. The sequence came from a man in his late teens or twenties who received the YFV17D yellow fever vaccine. The sample here was PBMCs, taken approximately 22 days after the first yellow fever vaccination. The CDR3: CASNGPYTGELFF. The CDR3 DNA reads as TGCGCCAGCAATGGCCCCTACACCGGGGAGCTGTTTTTT.